This TCR beta chain was identified in a study of CD8+ T cells in alopecia areata. Whole-study results and caveats: Only a single nonresponder existed, so baseline CD8+ expansion links stay unclear.

After isolation, RNA underwent reverse transcription to generate cDNA as the sequencing template. Generated by immunoSEQ multiplex PCR, the TCRdb table keeps only in-frame clones and is missing some. Of around 13,000 clones listed, 55% to 80% are singletons. As concerns this clone: Its antigen is not known.

The CDR3 has 16 amino acids. V dropped 6 bases and J dropped 2 bases, with 17 bases sitting between them. The germline gives CDR1 SGDLS, CDR2 YYNGEE. Treatment reported: oral pan-JAK inhibitor, 5-10 mg twice daily. Peripheral blood and lesional scalp punch biopsies were taken from alopecia areata patients. The receptor was derived from a human donor with alopecia areata. The chain carries TRBV9 and TRBJ2-2; D might be TRBD1 (8 bases). The sequencing used skin, collected at week 4, from a patient treated with tofacitinib. The CDR3 region has the DNA TGTGCCAGCACCCAGGGGGCGGGGGAAAACACCGGGGAGCTGTTTTTT. Its translation is CASTQGAGENTGELFF.